A single T cell receptor beta chain is shown here with its context. What antigen it recognizes has not been identified. No base quality information exists; no much larger clone differs at one position. Reading from cysteine to phenylalanine, the CDR3 counts 15 amino acids. Only the CDR3 DNA stays, 45 bases, in frame from base 1. Sequences LNHDA (CDR1) and SQIVND (CDR2) are obtained from the germline V gene (reference sequence). The junction carries 13 bases between V and J, which are trimmed by 2 bases and 3 bases respectively. The TCR beta CDR3 regions were amplified from RNA transcripts. For the first round of RT-PCR on the TCR CDR3, the HTBI primer set was used together with the Qiagen OneStep RT-PCR kit. The libraries were constructed in a second round of multiplex PCR and then size-selected and purified. Libraries were sequenced paired-end with 100 bp reads on an Illumina HiSeq2000. The study's processing was this. Raw data were processed with SOAPnuke, discarding reads with adapters, uncalled bases, mean Phred below 15, or no exact constant-primer or identifier match. COPE v1.2.5 was used to merge the high-quality paired reads, and each unique nucleotide sequence was defined as a clonotype. MiTCR v1.1 was used to align the clonotypes against IMGT TRBV, TRBD and TRBJ reference segments. The analysis was restricted to V-J combinations with a frequency above 0.0001, which together covered just over 99% of the repertoires. The TCS score was defined as the ratio of F50 (clonal expansion) to E x V (chaos), calculated using BLOSUM62-based TCRdist between CDR3 peptides within each V-J. Welch's t-statistics and random forest reduced fewer than 550 V-J features to 10 to 15, which were used in a naive Bayes classifier (R e1071). TCRdb trimmed public reads at Q25 via fastp, called clones via MiXCR and kept in-frame beta chains. Identical CDR3 proteins give one entry, which carries the most common genes and DNA. The V and J calls and clone size are TCRdb's, not the authors'. The sample has 690,000 or so distinct CDR3 sequences on record, about 19% of them singletons. The ten largest clones capture roughly 17% of the sample.

This specimen comes from a study of T cells in Graves' hyperthyroidism and ophthalmopathy (dated by TCRdb to the late 2010s). Regarding the research as a whole: Peripheral blood was collected at initial diagnosis, before any treatment. An independent validation cohort of around 19 hyperthyroidism patients and some 15 patients who later progressed to ophthalmopathy tested prospective prediction of ophthalmopathy. In several Graves' hyperthyroidism patients, the study also compared T-cell repertoires from thyroid tissue with T-cell repertoires from blood. According to the paper, TCR Vbeta CDR3 sequencing was carried out on some 140 peripheral blood samples, which came from 40 to 45 ophthalmopathy, roughly 75 hyperthyroidism and 17 progressor patients. To identify TCR V-J signatures that set the groups apart, the researchers used a discovery cohort of about a hundred patients, made up of 43 with Graves' ophthalmopathy and some 56 with stable Graves' hyperthyroidism. The 75 to 100 discovery patients were randomly split 7:3 into training and test sets. Once sampling was done, hyperthyroidism patients were given methimazole at a starting dose of 30 mg daily, whereas ophthalmopathy patients were given high-dose intravenous methylprednisolone.

The hyperthyroidism patients were between 18 and 65 years old and newly diagnosed, with a disease duration of less than 2 months. Patients with uncontrolled infections, other autoimmune diseases, pregnancy or lactation were excluded. Clinical symptoms, serum thyroxine and TRAb, thyroid ultrasound, and orbital computed tomography formed the basis for the diagnoses. Blood from progressor patients was drawn when they were first diagnosed with hyperthyroidism, before any ophthalmopathy symptoms appeared. Ficoll-Paque density gradient centrifugation was used to isolate PBMCs from about 10 ml of fresh peripheral blood. Progressor patients were defined as those initially diagnosed with Graves' hyperthyroidism in whom ophthalmopathy developed during follow-up. Total RNA was extracted using Trizol reagent, and RNA quality was assessed on an Agilent 2100 Bioanalyzer. The study at large found these results: Most expanded thyroid clonotypes (frequency above 0.001) were also detected in blood, suggesting blood repertoires may reflect thyroid immune responses. A 13 V-J signature model separated ophthalmopathy from stable hyperthyroidism, with roughly 88% sensitivity and roughly 81% specificity in cross-validation and 80%/75% in testing. In validation, progression to ophthalmopathy was predicted by the model with nearly 71% sensitivity and just over 72% specificity, a median of approximately 6.5 months before onset. Sample size was not statistically predetermined, and blinding of investigators to group allocation was not performed.

The chain couples TRBV19 to TRBJ1-2; the D gene cannot be resolved reliably. The sequencing sample was made of blood. The TCR originated in a woman in her fifties or sixties with Graves' hyperthyroidism that later progressed to Graves' ophthalmopathy. The CDR3 loop reads CASSIKQGRDYGYTF. The sequenced DNA is TGTGCCAGTAGTATAAAGCAAGGGAGAGACTATGGCTACACCTTC.